Presented here are 14 T cell receptor beta chains from one specimen sequenced in a study of T cell repertoires in cytomegalovirus infection. The antigens of these receptors remain unknown. TCRdb itself ran the reads through MiXCR, one entry per CDR3 protein. Counted here are around 900,000 distinct CDR3 sequences, 30% to 40% occurring once; the ten biggest clones make up about an eighth. Sample: cultured CD8+ T cells from PBMCs, taken from culture after CMV antigen stimulation. These receptors all come from a human donor in good health (CMV status not recorded). Some clones in this sample may be carry-over from other donors' samples.

This clonotype was picked up many times. V is TRBV13 and J is TRBJ2-5; TRBD2 agrees at 13 bases. This CDR3 contains 18 residues. Germline V gene lookup returns CDR1 PRHDT and CDR2 FYEKMQ (reference sequence). Trimming took 4 bases from V and 3 from J; bases not matched to a gene: 11. The CDR3 bases are TGTGCCAGCAGCTCTAGACTAGCGGGGGGACCGACGGAAGAGACCCAGTACTTC. It encodes CASSSRLAGGPTEETQYF.

The chain uses TRBV4-2 and TRBJ2-5; no clear D. Between the trimmed V and J ends, which lost 1 base and 5 bases, there was a span of 14 bases. This CDR3 contains 15 residues. CDR1 and CDR2 (germline): LGHNA, YNFKEQ. This chain's CDR3 is CASSQGSGPGETQYF. The CDR3 DNA is TGTGCCAGCAGCCAAGGGTCTGGCCCTGGGGAGACCCAGTACTTC.

The J gene is TRBJ2-2, the V gene TRBV6-5, with D possibly called TRBD1 or TRBD2 (5 bases each). V gave up 2 bases and J gave up 4 bases, with 14 bases separating them. CDR1 is MNHEY, CDR2 SVGAGI, per germline. The CDR3 spans 16 residues. The CDR3 region has the DNA TGTGCCAGCAGTTACGGTGGGCGAGGGGTCACCGGGGAGCTGTTTTTT. It yields the protein CASSYGGRGVTGELFF.

The chain joins TRBV12-3 or TRBV12-4 to TRBJ2-3; no firm D call. V lost 5 bases and J lost 2, with 5 bases in between. The CDR3 loop spans 12 amino acids. CDR3: CASSTPTDTQYF. The CDR3 bases are TGTGCCAGCAGTACCCCCACAGATACGCAGTATTTT.

The chain carries TRBV4-1 and TRBJ2-1, with D tentatively TRBD2 (5 bases). Germline V lookup: CDR1 MGHRA, CDR2 YSYEKL. CDR3 length: 16 residues. V shed 1 base and J shed 2 bases, with 12 bases lying between them. CDR3 in amino acids: CASSQVGDSPYNEQFF. The CDR3 DNA follows: TGCGCCAGCAGCCAAGTCGGGGATTCTCCCTACAATGAGCAGTTCTTC.

Written as DNA, the CDR3 is TGTGCCACCAGTGAGGGGTTGACAGATACGCAGTATTTT. Protein sequence: CATSEGLTDTQYF. The chain carries TRBV24-1 and TRBJ2-3; D not certain. Looked up from germline, CDR1 is KGHDR and CDR2 is SFDVKD. This CDR3 region has 13 residues. Trimming left V 4 bases short and J 3 bases short, with 7 bases between.

The chain employs TRBV4-3 and TRBJ1-2; D may be TRBD1 (5 bases). Germline loops: CDR1 LGHNA, CDR2 YSLEER. This CDR3 is built from 14 residues. Trimming pared 0 bases from V and 8 bases from J, leaving 13 bases between. The CDR3, as DNA: TGCGCCAGCAGCCAAGATAAGAGAGGGGAAGGCTACACCTTC. It encodes CASSQDKRGEGYTF.

J is TRBJ2-7 and V is TRBV7-6; 8 bases are a match to TRBD1. Germline loops: CDR1 SGHVS, CDR2 FNYEAQ. J was trimmed by 5 bases and V by 0 bases; bases with no gene match: 6. The CDR3 is made up of 15 amino acids. The CDR3 loop is CASSLARTGSDEQYF. For the CDR3, the DNA is TGTGCCAGCAGCTTAGCTAGGACAGGGTCGGACGAGCAGTACTTC.

This clonotype was observed once. At one end the junction does not follow the germline gene, possibly because of a read error. The rearrangement uses TRBV4-1 and TRBJ2-7, with TRBD1 matching over 7 bases. The CDR3 extends over 15 amino acids. Germline V gives CDR1 MGHRA, CDR2 YSYEKL. DNA for the CDR3: TGTGCCAGCACCCCCTTCTTGGGACAGTCCTACGAGCAGTACTTC. Protein: CASTPFLGQSYEQYF.

This clonotype was detected a few times. The CDR3 DNA sequence: TGTGCCAGCAGCTCTCAGCGGGGGACAAATGAGCAGTTCTTC. Translating gives CASSSQRGTNEQFF. The chain has TRBV7-6 and TRBJ2-1; TRBD2 aligns across 8 bases. The CDR3 sequence is 14 residues long. The germline CDR1 and CDR2 sequences are SGHVS and FNYEAQ. V trimming: 4 bases; J trimming: 7 bases; junction bases outside the gene matches: 6. Based on the CDR3 plus reference TRBV7-6 and TRBJ2-1, the full variable domain is GAGVSQSPRYKVTKRGQDVALRCDPISGHVSLYWYRQALGQGPEFLTYFNYEAQQDKSGLPNDRFSAERPEGSISTLTIQRTEQRDSAMYRCASSSQRGTNEQFFGPGTRLTVL.

The chain carries TRBV2 and TRBJ2-7; 7 bases match TRBD1. In germline, CDR1 is SNHLY, CDR2 FYNNEI. Losses at the gene ends were 7 bases for V and 3 bases for J; bases not matched to a gene: 3. CDR3 length equals 12 residues. In nucleotides, the CDR3 is TGTGCCAGCACCACAGGGGTCTACGAGCAGTACGTC. Translated: CASTTGVYEQYV.

This clonotype appeared a few times. This rearrangement joins TRBV7-9 to TRBJ2-3, with 7 bases aligning to TRBD2. Trimming took 5 bases from V and 5 from J; bases not matched to a gene: 13. Germline V gene sequence: CDR1 SEHNR, CDR2 FQNEAQ (reference sequence). The CDR3 covers 16 residues. CDR3 sequence (DNA): TGTGCCAGCAGCCCCCCCTGGACTTCGGGGGGAGATACGCAGTATTTT. Amino acids: CASSPPWTSGGDTQYF.

This clonotype was observed a handful of times. V gene TRBV4-1 combines with J gene TRBJ2-7; TRBD1 might be the D (6 bases). The V gene's germline CDR1 is MGHRA and CDR2 YSYEKL. The CDR3 has 16 residues. V lost 0 bases and J 3 bases, leaving 15 bases between the germline ends. This CDR3 reads CASSQEGRGELYEQYF. Here the CDR3 DNA reads TGCGCCAGCAGCCAAGAGGGCAGGGGCGAGCTCTACGAGCAGTACTTC.

The chain uses TRBV6-5 and TRBJ1-2; a possible D gene is TRBD1 (5 bases). CDR3 length equals 15 residues. V was shortened by 0 bases and J by 3 bases, with 11 bases between the two germline ends. Germline CDR1 MNHEY, CDR2 SVGAGI. CDR3 bases: TGTGCCAGCAGTTACTCGGGGCCGGGGGACTATGGCTACACCTTC. This encodes CASSYSGPGDYGYTF.